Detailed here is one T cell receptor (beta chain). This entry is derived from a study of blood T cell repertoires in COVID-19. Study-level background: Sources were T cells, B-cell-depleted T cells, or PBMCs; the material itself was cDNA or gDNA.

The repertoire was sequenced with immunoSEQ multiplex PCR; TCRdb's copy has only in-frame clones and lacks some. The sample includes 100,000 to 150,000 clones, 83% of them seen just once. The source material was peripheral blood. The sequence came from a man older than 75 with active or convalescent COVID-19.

The CDR3 here is CASGRQLNTEAFF. The DNA of the CDR3 is TGTGCCAGCGGCCGACAGCTGAACACTGAAGCTTTCTTT. This chain uses TRBV11-1 with TRBJ1-1, with D perhaps TRBD1 (5 bases). CDR3 size: 13 residues. Germline loops: CDR1 SGHAT, CDR2 FQDESV (reference sequence). V lost 8 bases, J lost 0 bases, and 10 bases lay in between.